Listed below are T cell receptor beta chains from one sample, sequenced in a study of blood T cell repertoires in COVID-19. Some clones are missing from TCRdb's copy, which holds only in-frame ones; the method was immunoSEQ multiplex PCR. The profile covers about 150,000 clones, with approximately 81% appearing a single time and about 10% taken by the ten largest. The sample comprised peripheral blood. These receptors all come from a woman aged 80 or older with active or convalescent COVID-19. CDR3s include the opening cysteine and the closing phenylalanine or tryptophan. D genes are given only for firm matches. Size is omitted from some rows. Given values are once, few, many or a class for expanded clones.

D gene	V gene	clone size	CDR3 length	J gene	CDR3 protein	CDR3 DNA
NA	TRBV6-2/TRBV6-3	NA	15	TRBJ1-4	CASSYGQVANEKLFF	TGTGCCAGCAGTTACGGGCAAGTCGCTAATGAAAAACTGTTTTTT
NA	TRBV19	NA	20	TRBJ2-1	CASSIRPTFSEPSSYNEQFF	TGTGCCAGTAGTATCAGGCCAACTTTTAGCGAGCCTAGCTCCTACAATGAGCAGTTCTTC
NA	TRBV30	NA	14	TRBJ2-1	CAWSVWASDNEQFF	TGTGCCTGGAGTGTATGGGCTAGCGACAATGAGCAGTTCTTC
NA	TRBV9	few	15	TRBJ2-2	CASSGGDGGTGELFF	TGTGCCAGCAGCGGCGGGGACGGTGGTACCGGGGAGCTGTTTTTT
NA	TRBV2	NA	14	TRBJ1-3	CASSEYRIRSAIYF	TGTGCCAGCAGTGAATACCGAATCCGGAGCGCCATATATTTT
TRBD2	TRBV5-6	once	15	TRBJ2-5	CASSPPYGRKGAQYF	TGTGCCAGCAGCCCACCCTACGGGAGGAAAGGGGCCCAGTACTTC
NA	TRBV7-2	NA	13	TRBJ1-1	CAERGQLNTEAFF	TGTGCCGAGAGAGGACAGCTGAACACTGAAGCTTTCTTT
NA	TRBV5-1	NA	14	TRBJ1-5	CASSLGTGDQPQHF	TGCGCCAGCAGCTTGGGTACAGGTGATCAGCCCCAGCATTTT
NA	TRBV6-5	few	13	TRBJ1-5	CASTPGGGQPQHF	TGTGCCAGCACTCCTGGGGGGGGACAGCCCCAGCATTTT
NA	TRBV18	NA	15	TRBJ1-1	CASSAAQVPNTEAFF	TGTGCCAGCTCAGCTGCACAGGTACCGAACACTGAAGCTTTCTTT
TRBD2	TRBV6-2/TRBV6-3	NA	18	TRBJ2-7	CASSYGVGGRAPSYEQYF	TGTGCCAGCAGTTACGGGGTCGGGGGGAGGGCCCCTTCCTACGAGCAGTACTTC
TRBD1	TRBV6-5	NA	15	TRBJ2-7	CASSYSNRGPYEQYF	TGTGCCAGCAGTTACTCGAACAGGGGCCCCTACGAGCAGTACTTC
TRBD1	TRBV25-1	NA	14	TRBJ1-2	CASRRQGTNYGYTF	TGTGCCAGCCGTCGACAGGGGACTAACTATGGCTACACCTTC
NA	TRBV2	NA	14	TRBJ2-6	CASSQISGANVLTF	TGTGCCAGCAGTCAGATCTCTGGGGCCAACGTCCTGACTTTC
TRBD2	TRBV6-5	NA	16	TRBJ2-7	CASSYSRLAGGNEQYF	TGTGCCAGCAGTTACTCGAGGCTAGCGGGAGGAAACGAGCAGTACTTC
TRBD2	TRBV7-3	NA	14	TRBJ2-1	CASSPLPAGDEQFF	TGTGCCAGCAGCCCCCTACCCGCGGGGGATGAGCAGTTCTTC
NA	TRBV19	NA	13	TRBJ2-1	CASRYREIDEQFF	TGTGCCAGTAGGTACAGGGAGATCGATGAGCAGTTCTTC
NA	TRBV2	NA	16	TRBJ1-1	CATIRGGRFVNTEAFF	TGTGCCACCATCCGGGGGGGCAGGTTTGTGAACACTGAAGCTTTCTTT
NA	TRBV19	NA	15	TRBJ2-7	CASSEAGNRAYEQYF	TGTGCCAGTAGTGAGGCAGGGAATCGGGCCTACGAGCAGTACTTC
NA	TRBV3-1/TRBV3-2	NA	13	TRBJ1-3	CASRRILGDTIYF	TGTGCCAGCAGACGCATTTTGGGAGACACCATATATTTT